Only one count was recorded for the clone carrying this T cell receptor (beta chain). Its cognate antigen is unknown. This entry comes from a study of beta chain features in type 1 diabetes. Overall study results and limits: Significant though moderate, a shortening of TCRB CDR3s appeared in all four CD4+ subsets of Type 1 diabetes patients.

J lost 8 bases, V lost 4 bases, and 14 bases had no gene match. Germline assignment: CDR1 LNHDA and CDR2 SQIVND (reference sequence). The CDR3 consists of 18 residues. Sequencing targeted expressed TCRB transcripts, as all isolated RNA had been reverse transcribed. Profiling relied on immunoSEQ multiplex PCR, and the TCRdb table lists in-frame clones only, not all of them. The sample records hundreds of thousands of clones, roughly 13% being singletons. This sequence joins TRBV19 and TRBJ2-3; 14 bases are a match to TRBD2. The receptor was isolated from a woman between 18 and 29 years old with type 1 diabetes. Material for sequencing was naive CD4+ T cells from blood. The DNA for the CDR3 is TGTGCCAGTAGTAGAGAGGCCGGGACTAGCGGGAGTGGGATTACGCAGTATTTT. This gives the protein CASSREAGTSGSGITQYF. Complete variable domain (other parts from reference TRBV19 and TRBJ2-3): DGGITQSPKYLFRKEGQNVTLSCEQNLNHDAMYWYRQDPGQGLRLIYYSQIVNDFQKGDIAEGYSVSREKKESFPLTVTSAQKNPTAFYLCASSREAGTSGSGITQYFGPGTRLTVL.